This T cell receptor (beta chain) comes out of a study of blood T cell repertoires in COVID-19. Study context: Samples taken during acute and convalescent COVID-19 were collected in the United States, Italy and Spain. Nucleic acid was either cDNA or gDNA, and it came from T cells, B-cell-depleted T cells, or PBMCs.

This clone showed up just a few times. Germline CDR1 is DFQATT and CDR2 is SNEGSKA (reference sequence). The junction had 9 bases not matched to a gene; V was cut back by 6 bases and J by 15 bases. The CDR3 length is 11 residues. Original processing methods: Nucleated cell number was recorded as an estimate derived from reference gene primer amplification. TCRdb's table, derived via immunoSEQ multiplex PCR, lists solely in-frame clones and lacks some. That table gives V, J and clone size, and the DNA gave D and trimming. This sample has almost 30,000 clones, with 68% found just once. The source material was peripheral blood. V is TRBV20-1 and J is TRBJ2-1; the match to TRBD2 covers 9 bases. The receptor was isolated from a human donor in a cohort sampled during active COVID-19. As DNA, the CDR3 is TGCAGTGCCCGCGAGGCGGGGGGGCCGTTCTTC. Translating it yields CSAREAGGPFF.